The 19 T cell receptor beta chains below were found in one sample sequenced in a study of cytomegalovirus exposure and HLA in healthy donors. Sequencing used immunoSEQ multiplex PCR; TCRdb keeps in-frame clones, though not all of them. The table records hundreds of thousands of clones, more than 75% of them present only once. The sample consisted of PBMCs. Receptors originate from a man aged 18-30 years in good health and CMV-seropositive.

The chain links TRBV18 to TRBJ2-2; 11 bases agree with TRBD1. CDR1 is KGHSH, CDR2 LQKENI, per germline. The V segment lost 2 bases and the J segment 5 bases; nucleotides outside the gene matches: 7. The CDR3 spans 17 residues. For the CDR3, the DNA is TGTGCCAGCTCACCATTTTCCGGGACAGGGGGAACCGGGGAGCTGTTTTTT. This gives the protein CASSPFSGTGGTGELFF.

The rearrangement links TRBV29-1 to TRBJ1-1; D may be TRBD1 (6 bases). This CDR3 is built from 11 residues. Germline V gene sequence: CDR1 SQVTM, CDR2 ANQGSEA. CDR3 DNA sequence: TGCAGTTCGTTCAGGGGTACTGAAGCTTTCTTT. Protein product: CSSFRGTEAFF.

V gene TRBV18 combines with J gene TRBJ2-6; D possibly corresponds to TRBD1 (5 bases). Trimming left V 1 base short and J 2 bases short, with 6 bases between. The length of the CDR3 is 15 residues. Germline V CDR1 and CDR2: KGHSH, LQKENI. CDR3 sequence (DNA): TGTGCCAGCTCACCACAAGGGGCTGGGGCCAACGTCCTGACTTTC. Residues: CASSPQGAGANVLTF.

The rearrangement uses TRBV30 and TRBJ2-3; TRBD2 matches 7 bases. The CDR3 sequence is 15 residues long. Trimming at V came to 2 bases and at J to 5 bases, leaving 10 bases not matched to a gene. The germline gives CDR1 GTSNPN, CDR2 SVGIG (reference sequence). The CDR3 DNA follows: TGTGCCTGGAGTCGACGAGCGGGAAGTCAAGATACGCAGTATTTT. This gives the protein CAWSRRAGSQDTQYF. The variable domain in full, with the rest retrieved from reference TRBV30 and TRBJ2-3, is SQTIHQWPATLVQPVGSPLSLECTVEGTSNPNLYWYRQAAGRGLQLLFYSVGIGQISSEVPQNLSASRPQDRQFILSSKKLLLSDSGFYLCAWSRRAGSQDTQYFGPGTRLTVL.

The rearrangement uses TRBV5-6 and TRBJ2-6, with TRBD2 matching 14 bases. The ends lost 4 bases at V and 3 bases at J; junction bases unmatched: 6. The CDR3 spans 18 residues. Germline CDR1 reads SGHDT; CDR2 reads YYEEEE. The CDR3 loop is CASSPQGLAGGGANVLTF. DNA for the CDR3: TGTGCCAGCAGCCCGCAAGGACTAGCGGGAGGTGGGGCCAACGTCCTGACTTTC.

CDR3 bases: TGTGCCAGCAGCTTAATAGCGGGAGCCTACAATGAGCAGTTCTTC. Its translation: CASSLIAGAYNEQFF. The chain is built from TRBV11-2 and TRBJ2-1; TRBD2 matches at 9 bases. V dropped 2 bases and J dropped 2; count of bases not matched to a gene: 1. Per germline, CDR1 SGHAT and CDR2 FQNNGV. The CDR3 loop spans 15 amino acids.

The J gene is TRBJ2-3, the V gene TRBV5-1; 8 nucleotides align to TRBD2. The CDR3 totals 14 residues. CDR1 is SGHRS, CDR2 YFSETQ, per germline. V was pared by 4 bases and J by 3 bases, with 4 bases of the junction left unmatched. The CDR3 DNA is TGCGCCAGCAGCACCGGACTAGCTACAGATACGCAGTATTTT. This gives the protein CASSTGLATDTQYF.

The gene calls are TRBV6-1 and TRBJ2-3; the match to TRBD2 covers 10 bases. The CDR3 covers 16 residues. Unmatched junction bases numbered 8, after V lost 2 bases and J lost 6 bases. Per the germline V gene, CDR1 is MNHNS and CDR2 is SASEGT. As DNA, the CDR3 is TGTGCCAGCAGTGAACCCACTAGCGGGAACCCCGATACGCAGTATTTT. Its protein product is CASSEPTSGNPDTQYF.

The chain links TRBV7-2 to TRBJ1-1, with D possibly matching TRBD1 (6 bases). The CDR3 covers 18 residues. Trimming stripped 2 bases from V and 5 bases from J, with 24 bases between. In germline, CDR1 is SGHTA, CDR2 FQGNSA. CDR3: CASSLWAGGKPRGTEAFF. In DNA, the CDR3 is TGTGCCAGCAGCTTATGGGCGGGGGGCAAACCTAGGGGTACTGAAGCTTTCTTT.

This clone showed up just a few times. The CDR3, as DNA: TGTGCCAGCAGTTACCCGCAGGGGGCGGATGGCTACACCTTC. Amino acids: CASSYPQGADGYTF. This rearrangement joins TRBV6-6 to TRBJ1-2, with 8 bases aligning to TRBD1. The CDR3 loop spans 14 amino acids. Germline lookup yields CDR1 MNHNY and CDR2 SVGAGI (reference sequence). Trimming removed 2 bases from V and 6 bases from J; junction bases left unmatched: 5.

This clone was seen a single time. V is TRBV9 and J is TRBJ2-5; perhaps D is TRBD1 or TRBD2 (5 bases each). The CDR3 has 14 amino acids. Germline V gene lookup returns CDR1 SGDLS and CDR2 YYNGEE. The V end was cut by 1 base, the J end by 4 bases, with 11 bases between. The CDR3, as DNA: TGTGCCAGCAGCGTATCTACAGGAGGAGAGACCCAGTACTTC. It specifies CASSVSTGGETQYF.

The chain employs TRBV7-2 and TRBJ2-3; 8 bases are shared with TRBD2. Germline assignment: CDR1 SGHTA and CDR2 FQGNSA. The CDR3 contains 12 residues. V trimming: 3 bases; J trimming: 9 bases; junction bases outside the gene matches: 2. The CDR3 loop reads CASSFGGVTQYF. CDR3 in DNA: TGTGCCAGCAGCTTCGGGGGGGTCACGCAGTATTTT. The variable domain in full, completed from reference TRBV7-2 and TRBJ2-3, reads GAGVSQSPSNKVTEKGKDVELRCDPISGHTALYWYRQSLGQGLEFLIYFQGNSAPDKSGLPSDRFSAERTGGSVSTLTIQRTQQEDSAVYLCASSFGGVTQYFGPGTRLTVL.

The rearrangement uses TRBV6-1 and TRBJ2-7, with D tentatively TRBD2 (5 bases). The CDR3 totals 15 residues. The V end was cut by 2 bases, the J end by 6 bases, with 17 bases between. Per the germline V gene, CDR1 is MNHNS and CDR2 is SASEGT. For the CDR3, the DNA is TGTGCCAGCAGTGAAAACCCCGGGAAAGGGATCGAGCAGTACTTC. Protein product: CASSENPGKGIEQYF.

The chain carries TRBV5-5 and TRBJ2-7, with 8 bases that match TRBD1. Trimming at V came to 3 bases and at J to 2 bases, leaving 1 base not matched to a gene. Germline V gives CDR1 SGHKS, CDR2 YYEKEE (reference sequence). This CDR3 is 13 amino acids long. CDR3 protein: CASSSDRAYEQYF. In DNA form, the CDR3 reads TGTGCCAGCAGCTCGGACAGGGCCTACGAGCAGTACTTC.

The gene calls are TRBV2 and TRBJ1-4; D unclear. V was clipped by 2 bases and J by 6 bases, with 13 bases between them. The CDR3 consists of 15 residues. The germline gives CDR1 SNHLY, CDR2 FYNNEI. DNA of the CDR3: TGTGCCAGCAGTGAAAGACGGTTTTGGGATGAAAAACTGTTTTTT. Its protein is CASSERRFWDEKLFF.

This chain joins TRBV25-1 and TRBJ2-3, with D unresolved. The V end was cut by 6 bases, the J end by 6 bases, with 7 bases between. CDR1 is MGHDK, CDR2 SYGVNS, per germline. The CDR3 runs to 11 residues. CDR3 amino acids: CASRAVDTQYF. The DNA for the CDR3 is TGTGCCAGCAGGGCAGTGGATACGCAGTATTTT.

This chain links TRBV18 with TRBJ2-7, with TRBD1 as a possible D gene (6 bases). CDR3 length: 14 residues. CDR1 is KGHSH and CDR2 is LQKENI in the germline V gene. With 3 bases removed from V and 0 bases from J, the gap between germline ends came to 9 bases. CDR3: CASSPPTGSYEQYF. CDR3 in DNA: TGTGCCAGCTCACCGCCGACAGGCTCCTACGAGCAGTACTTC.

This clone was seen a single time. DNA of the CDR3: TGCAGCGCCATACAGGATGCAGGGGAAAAACTGTTTTTT. As protein: CSAIQDAGEKLFF. J is TRBJ1-4 and V is TRBV29-1, with D maybe TRBD1 (5 bases). Looked up from germline, CDR1 is SQVTM and CDR2 is ANQGSEA. Deletions cut 7 bases from V and 8 bases from J, with 17 bases between. The CDR3 has 13 residues.

The chain couples TRBV5-4 to TRBJ2-6; D ambiguous. The V end was cut by 0 bases, the J end by 11 bases, with 12 bases between. The CDR3 spans 14 residues. The germline gives CDR1 SGHNT, CDR2 YYREEE (reference sequence). The CDR3, as DNA: TGTGCCAGCAGCTTGGTCCCCCGCCGTGACGTCCTGACTTTC. This translates into CASSLVPRRDVLTF.